Listed below are T cell receptor beta chains from one sample, sequenced in a study of T-cell reconstitution after alpha-beta-depleted transplantation in children. TCRdb itself ran the PCR reads through MiXCR, one entry per CDR3 protein. The table has some 440,000 distinct CDR3 sequences, around 16% seen once. The sample was PBMCs, mostly from graft donor cells, taken 360 days after TCRalphabeta/CD19-depleted stem cell transplant. These receptors came from a boy under two years old who had a stem cell transplant for Wiskott-Aldrich syndrome, so the T cells may come from the graft donor. Both conserved end residues are part of each CDR3. The order of the fields is D gene, J gene, V gene, clone size, CDR3 DNA, CDR3 protein. The D gene is left open where the match is weak. Clone size is stated in some rows and not others, as once, few, many or a class when expanded.

NA	TRBJ1-5	TRBV3-1	few	TGTGCCAGCAGCCAAAGTTTGTCTAATCAGCCCCAGCATTTT	CASSQSLSNQPQHF
NA	TRBJ1-2	TRBV2	few	TGTGCCAAAGGGGTTTCCTATGGCTACACCTTC	CAKGVSYGYTF
TRBD2	TRBJ2-4	TRBV20-1	NA	TGCAGTGCTAGAGCAAGCGGGAGGGAAAAAAACATTCAGTACTTC	CSARASGREKNIQYF
TRBD1	TRBJ2-2	TRBV29-1	NA	TGCAGCGCCCGACAGGGGGCAAACACCGGGGAGCTGTTTTTT	CSARQGANTGELFF
NA	TRBJ2-7	TRBV20-1	many	TGCAGTGCTAGAGACCCAACAGGGACCTACTACGAGCAGTACTTC	CSARDPTGTYYEQYF
NA	TRBJ2-7	TRBV4-3	NA	TGCGCCAGCAGCCTACACCCCCCTACTAGTGAAATCTCCTACGAGCAGTACTTC	CASSLHPPTSEISYEQYF
NA	TRBJ1-1	TRBV5-1	few	TGCGCCAGCAGCTTGGGCATCGGGGGGGTCTCCAACACTGAAGCTTTCTTT	CASSLGIGGVSNTEAFF
NA	TRBJ2-2	TRBV24-1	few	TGTGCCACCCATATCCCCGAATTCACCGGGGAGCTGTTTTTT	CATHIPEFTGELFF
NA	TRBJ2-5	TRBV12-3/TRBV12-4	few	TGTGCCAGCAGTTTTCGGCAGGGACGAAGAGAGACCCAGTACTTC	CASSFRQGRRETQYF
TRBD1	TRBJ2-1	TRBV24-1	NA	TGTGCCACCACGAGCAGGGGGAATGAGCAGTTCTTC	CATTSRGNEQFF
NA	TRBJ2-7	TRBV3-1	NA	TGTGCCAGCAGCCCCACTACCGGGACCCTCTACGAGCAGTACTTC	CASSPTTGTLYEQYF
TRBD2	TRBJ2-7	TRBV5-1	NA	TGCGCCAGCAGCTGGGGACTAGCGGGACCCTACGAGCAGTACTTC	CASSWGLAGPYEQYF
NA	TRBJ1-2	TRBV12-3/TRBV12-4	few	TGTGCCAGCAGTTTAAAGGGGACCGGCTACACCTTC	CASSLKGTGYTF
NA	TRBJ2-1	TRBV10-3	many	TGTGCCATCAGTGAGCCCAACAACAATGAGCAGTTCTTC	CAISEPNNNEQFF
TRBD2	TRBJ2-1	TRBV4-3	few	TGCGCCAGCAGCCAAGTAACGGGACTAGTCGCCTACAATGAGCAGTTCTTC	CASSQVTGLVAYNEQFF
NA	TRBJ2-1	TRBV12-3/TRBV12-4	few	TGTGCCAGCAGACTCCGTTACAATGAGCAGTTCTTC	CASRLRYNEQFF
NA	TRBJ2-3	TRBV10-3	NA	TGTGCCATCAGTGAGGAACCGGGCAGGGTGGCAGATACGCAGTATTTT	CAISEEPGRVADTQYF
TRBD2	TRBJ2-3	TRBV20-1	NA	TGCAGTGTTACTAGCGCGACAGATACGCAGTATTTT	CSVTSATDTQYF
NA	TRBJ2-5	TRBV5-1	few	TGCGCCAGCAGCTTGGCTAGCGCGACCCAAGAGACCCAGTACTTC	CASSLASATQETQYF
NA	TRBJ1-4	TRBV6-5	few	TGTGCCAGCAGTTACGACAGCGGACCTAATGAAAAACTGTTTTTT	CASSYDSGPNEKLFF
NA	TRBJ2-1	TRBV5-1	few	TGCGCCAGCAGCTTGGCCTTGGGGGCCCACAATGAGCAGTTCTTC	CASSLALGAHNEQFF
NA	TRBJ2-1	TRBV5-6	few	TGTGCCAGCAGCTATACAGGGCTTCTTAGCTCCTACAATGAGCAGTTCTTC	CASSYTGLLSSYNEQFF
NA	TRBJ2-6	TRBV11-1	few	TGTGCCAGCAGCTTAGGGGCGGGTTTGTCGTCTGGGGCCAACGTCCTGACTTTC	CASSLGAGLSSGANVLTF
NA	TRBJ1-2	TRBV7-9	NA	TGTGCCAGCAGCCTAACCTATGGCTACACCTTC	CASSLTYGYTF
NA	TRBJ2-7	TRBV21-1	once	TGTGCCATCACGAAGAGGAGAGGCGAGCAGTACTTC	CAITKRRGEQYF
NA	TRBJ2-7	TRBV4-1	few	TGCGCCAGCAGCCAAGATCGAGGGGTCTCCTACGAGCAGTACTTC	CASSQDRGVSYEQYF
TRBD2	TRBJ2-3	TRBV7-9	few	TGTGCCAGCAGCTGGGGACTAGCGGCTAGCACAGATACGCAGTATTTT	CASSWGLAASTDTQYF
TRBD1	TRBJ2-1	TRBV11-2	few	TGTGCCAGCAGCTTGGACAGGGATAATGAGCAGTTCTTC	CASSLDRDNEQFF
NA	TRBJ1-1	TRBV12-3/TRBV12-4	NA	TGTGCCAGCAGGCTGGGGAGGGGCACTGAAGCTTTCTTT	CASRLGRGTEAFF
NA	TRBJ2-6	TRBV11-1	few	TGTGCCAGCAGCTTAGCCATCCGGGATTTCTCTGGGGCCAACGTCCTGACTTTC	CASSLAIRDFSGANVLTF
NA	TRBJ2-1	TRBV6-5	NA	TGTGCCAGCAGTTACGAATTACCGGGCTCCGAGGCATCCTACAATGAGCAGTTCTTC	CASSYELPGSEASYNEQFF
NA	TRBJ2-1	TRBV12-3/TRBV12-4	NA	TGTGCCAGCAGTTTAGCGGGACCTTTCGTTTGGAATGAGCAGTTCTTC	CASSLAGPFVWNEQFF
TRBD1	TRBJ1-4	TRBV5-1	few	TGCGCCAGCAAGACAGGGGGACGTAATGAAAAACTGTTTTTT	CASKTGGRNEKLFF
TRBD1	TRBJ2-3	TRBV2	NA	TGTGCCAGGAGGACAGGGGGCACAGATACGCAGTATTTT	CARRTGGTDTQYF
NA	TRBJ2-2	TRBV12-3/TRBV12-4	NA	TGTGCCAGCACCGATAACACCGGGGAGCTGTTTTTT	CASTDNTGELFF
TRBD1	TRBJ2-5	TRBV7-8	few	TGTGCCAGCAGCCGAAGGGACAGGGCCAGAGAGACCCAGTACTTC	CASSRRDRARETQYF
NA	TRBJ2-7	TRBV11-2	few	TGTGCCAGCAGCGTACGGCGCTACGAGCAGTACTTC	CASSVRRYEQYF
TRBD1	TRBJ2-3	TRBV15	few	TGTGCCACCACCTTCCGGACAGGGGTGAATACAGATACGCAGTATTTT	CATTFRTGVNTDTQYF
NA	TRBJ1-2	TRBV14	many	TGTGCCAGCAGCCAAGTTTATAAAGGGGGCTACACCTTC	CASSQVYKGGYTF
NA	TRBJ2-7	TRBV6-2/TRBV6-3	NA	TGTGCCAGCAGCCGCGTACGCGAGCAGTACTTC	CASSRVREQYF